This T cell receptor beta chain stems from a study of blood T cell repertoires in COVID-19. Across the whole study: T cells, B-cell-depleted T cells, or PBMCs supplied cDNA or gDNA.

Individuals aged roughly 18 to 100 years were recruited from 20 to 25 US areas. Recovered status in Cohort 3 required two negative PCRs, clearance, or symptom resolution. CDR1 KGHSH and CDR2 LQKENI come from the germline V gene. The CDR3 has 14 residues. The V segment lost 5 bases and the J segment 8 bases; nucleotides outside the gene matches: 10. Measured with immunoSEQ multiplex PCR; TCRdb has only the in-frame clones, and not every one. The sample yields some 230,000 clones, approximately 82% seen once. Source material: PBMCs or T cells enriched from blood (not recorded which). The TCR originated in a man aged 35 to 55 who had recovered from COVID-19. The rearrangement uses TRBV18 and TRBJ1-2, with TRBD1 matching 8 bases. The CDR3 protein is CASSSGQGRGGYTF. The CDR3 nucleotides read TGTGCCAGCTCATCCGGACAGGGACGAGGCGGCTACACCTTC.